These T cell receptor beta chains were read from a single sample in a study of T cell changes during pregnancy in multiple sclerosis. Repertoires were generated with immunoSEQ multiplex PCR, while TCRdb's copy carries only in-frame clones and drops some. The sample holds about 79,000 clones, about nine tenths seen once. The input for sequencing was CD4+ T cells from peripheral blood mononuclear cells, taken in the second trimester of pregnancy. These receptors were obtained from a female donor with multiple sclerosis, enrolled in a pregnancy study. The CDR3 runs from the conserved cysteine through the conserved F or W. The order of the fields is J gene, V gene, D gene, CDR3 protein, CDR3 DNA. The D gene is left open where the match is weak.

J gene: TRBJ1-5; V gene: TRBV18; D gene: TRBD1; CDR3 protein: CASSPLQGASQPQHF; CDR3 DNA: TGTGCCAGCTCACCTTTACAGGGGGCGAGTCAGCCCCAGCATTTT
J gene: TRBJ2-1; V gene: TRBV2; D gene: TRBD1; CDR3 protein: CASRWQGDYNEQFF; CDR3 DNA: TGTGCCAGCAGATGGCAGGGGGATTACAATGAGCAGTTCTTC
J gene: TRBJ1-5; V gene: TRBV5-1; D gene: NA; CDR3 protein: CASSLEDIDQPQHF; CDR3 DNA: TGCGCCAGCAGCTTGGAGGACATAGATCAGCCCCAGCATTTT
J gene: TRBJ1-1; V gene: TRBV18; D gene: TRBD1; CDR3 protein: CASSPPRGQGLNTEAFF; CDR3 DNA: TGTGCCAGCTCACCACCGCGCGGACAGGGCTTGAACACTGAAGCTTTCTTT
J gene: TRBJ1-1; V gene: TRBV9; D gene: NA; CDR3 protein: CASSVDGGGEAFF; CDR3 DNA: TGTGCCAGCAGCGTAGATGGGGGCGGTGAAGCTTTCTTT
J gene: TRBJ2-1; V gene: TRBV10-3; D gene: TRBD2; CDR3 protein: CAISTSVSSYNEQFF; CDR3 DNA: TGTGCCATCAGCACTAGCGTTAGCTCCTACAATGAGCAGTTCTTC
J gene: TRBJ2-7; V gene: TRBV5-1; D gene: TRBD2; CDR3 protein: CASSLEVGGRHEQYF; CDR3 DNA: TGCGCCAGCAGCTTGGAGGTAGGCGGGAGACACGAGCAGTACTTC
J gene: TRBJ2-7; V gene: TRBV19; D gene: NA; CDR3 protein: CASSKRTTQASYEQYF; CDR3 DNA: TGTGCCAGTAGTAAAAGGACAACGCAAGCATCCTACGAGCAGTACTTC
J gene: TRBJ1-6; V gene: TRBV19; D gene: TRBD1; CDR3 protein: CASTKTAGTGASPLHF; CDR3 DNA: TGTGCCAGTACCAAAACCGCCGGGACAGGGGCTTCACCCCTCCACTTT
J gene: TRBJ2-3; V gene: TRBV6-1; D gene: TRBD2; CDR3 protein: CASSAGRGDTQYF; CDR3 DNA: TGTGCCAGCTCAGCGGGAAGGGGAGATACGCAGTATTTT
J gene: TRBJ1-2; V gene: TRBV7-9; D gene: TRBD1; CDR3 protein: CASSISTGIHYGYTF; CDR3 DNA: TGTGCCAGCAGCATATCGACAGGGATACACTATGGCTACACCTTC
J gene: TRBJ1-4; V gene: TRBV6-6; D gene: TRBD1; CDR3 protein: CASSPDRGRFEKLFF; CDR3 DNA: TGTGCCAGCAGTCCTGACAGGGGGCGATTCGAAAAACTGTTTTTT
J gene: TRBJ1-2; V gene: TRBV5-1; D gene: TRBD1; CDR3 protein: CASSLEGQGAGGYTF; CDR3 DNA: TGCGCCAGCAGCTTGGAGGGGCAGGGGGCAGGTGGCTACACCTTC
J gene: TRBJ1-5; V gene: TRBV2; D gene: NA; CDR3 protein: CASSKQGSNQPQHF; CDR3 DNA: TGTGCCAGCAGTAAGCAGGGTAGCAATCAGCCCCAGCATTTT
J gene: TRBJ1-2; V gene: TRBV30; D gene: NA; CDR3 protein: CASYPGPTNYGYTF; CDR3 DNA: TGTGCCTCCTACCCAGGCCCCACTAACTATGGCTACACCTTC
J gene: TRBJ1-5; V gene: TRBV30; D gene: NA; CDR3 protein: CAWSGARNQPQHF; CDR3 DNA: TGTGCCTGGAGTGGGGCGCGCAATCAGCCCCAGCATTTT